The rows below give T cell receptor beta chains drawn from one sample of a study of T-cell memory formation after mild COVID-19. MiXCR was run by TCRdb on the 5' RACE reads, yielding one entry per CDR3 protein. The sample consists of fewer than 200,000 distinct CDR3 sequences, around 18% of them appearing once. The sample was PBMCs or a T cell subset sorted from them (not recorded which). Receptors were obtained from a man aged 18 to 35 who had mild COVID-19 (a few samples of this study predate the infection). Cell type and time point are not known. CDR3s leave out the opening cysteine and the closing phenylalanine or tryptophan. A D gene is named only where the DNA matches it firmly.

TRBD1,TRBV12-3/TRBV12-4,AIQYGDRNTEAF
TRBD1,TRBV5-1,ASSSGGTGHTGELF
TRBD1,TRBV20-1,SARNLGTGNQPQH
TRBD1,TRBV28,ASRGPGQLNEKLF
TRBD1,TRBV29-1,SVGGQGNDQPQH
TRBD1,TRBV15,ATSRGGTDYRPQH
TRBD1,TRBV5-1,ASSRTGGDRPQH
.,TRBV6-5,ASSRRSVGNTEAF
.,TRBV7-2,ASSRREVSEQY
.,TRBV6-2/TRBV6-3,ASTSRGLRNTGELF
TRBD2,TRBV7-8,ASSRKAGSSTDTQY
.,TRBV6-5,ASSLRVGVIQPQH
.,TRBV25-1,ASSESYINEKLF
.,TRBV5-5,ASSLVLGVGGY
TRBD1,TRBV12-3/TRBV12-4,ASSFRGRGLVNTEAF
.,TRBV4-2,ASSQDLSGALNYGYT
TRBD1,TRBV5-1,ASSLEGAADTQY
.,TRBV29-1,STFGSNLDTGELF
TRBD2,TRBV4-1,ASSQDPGLAGTDTQY
.,TRBV9,ASSGGGRVF
TRBD1,TRBV7-2,ASSLRTGDARETQY
.,TRBV4-3,ASSQHRNRVNSPLH
.,TRBV12-3/TRBV12-4,ASSSTDTQY
.,TRBV4-1,ASSRIAVGYSGELF
.,TRBV6-2/TRBV6-3,ASSYSMANQPQH
TRBD1,TRBV5-1,ASSDPQGGNEKLF
.,TRBV18,ASSPSSRTSNSPLH
TRBD2,TRBV11-2,ASSLDEGLAGGDTQY
.,TRBV29-1,SVVVRGRRTEAF
.,TRBV5-1,ASSPDRPTDTQY
TRBD1,TRBV5-1,ASSLGLGTDNEQF
.,TRBV10-3,AIGTNYGYT
.,TRBV5-1,ASSSGSGSTDTQY
.,TRBV5-5,ASSLQGPSVEAF
TRBD2,TRBV28,ASRWGGGDEQF
TRBD1,TRBV6-2/TRBV6-3,ASSRWTGGHNEQY
.,TRBV5-5,ASSSAEVGRRNEQF
TRBD1,TRBV6-5,ASRRTGSPEAF
TRBD2,TRBV4-2,ASSQDVTSEGEQF
.,TRBV18,ASSPSDSRGST
.,TRBV7-2,ASEGRGTNTGELF
.,TRBV12-3/TRBV12-4,ASSSANIQY
.,TRBV12-3/TRBV12-4,ASSLTATGNTIY
.,TRBV7-2,ASSLIGIEQY
.,TRBV18,ASSPPMAKSSYNEQF
.,TRBV9,ASSVDLTAYGYT
.,TRBV28,ASSLSSAGTDTQY
.,TRBV7-8,ASSQNQGRGLNSPLH
TRBD1,TRBV6-5,ASTGVAPDTQY
.,TRBV6-5,ASSSDTLGEKLF
.,TRBV5-1,ASSLRSLAAF
TRBD1,TRBV7-2,ASSLLGTGSYNEQF
.,TRBV7-2,ASSLIGQVAKNIQY
.,TRBV25-1,ASSEGSFKETQY